The rows below give T cell receptor beta chains drawn from one sample of a study of shared clonotypes between healthy human individuals. The method was immunoSEQ multiplex PCR; TCRdb's version includes in-frame clones alone and lacks a portion of them. The sample lists 500,000 to 650,000 clones; around three quarters were seen once. The sample was PBMCs. Receptors originate from a woman in her forties in good health. Some clones in this sample may be carry-over from other donors' samples. The CDR3 runs from the conserved cysteine through the conserved F or W. The order of the fields is D gene, V gene, J gene, clone size, CDR3 DNA, CDR3 protein. The D gene is left open where the match is weak. Size is stated for part of the rows, as once, few or many counts, or as a class when the clone is expanded.

TRBD1,TRBV2,TRBJ1-1,.,TGTGCCAGCAGTCCGGACAGGAATCGCGTTGAAGCTTTCTTT,CASSPDRNRVEAFF
.,TRBV7-9,TRBJ1-1,.,TGTGCCAGCAGGGGCAGGGAGGGTGTTGAAGCTTTCTTT,CASRGREGVEAFF
.,TRBV30,TRBJ1-6,.,TGTGCCCAAAATAGACAGGATGATAATTCACCCCTCCACTTT,CAQNRQDDNSPLHF
.,TRBV6-1,TRBJ2-2,.,TGTGCCAGCAGTGGAGGGGACGGACACCGGGGAGCTGTTTTT,CASSGGDGHRGAVF
TRBD2,TRBV7-2,TRBJ2-7,.,TGTGCCAGCAGCTTTACTAGCGGAAACTCCTACGAGCAGTACTTC,CASSFTSGNSYEQYF
.,TRBV28,TRBJ2-3,.,TGTGCCAGCCTCCCGCGAGGGAGCGGCACAGATACGCAGTATTTT,CASLPRGSGTDTQYF
.,TRBV4-1,TRBJ1-5,.,TGCGCCAGCAGCCAAGATCCCCACTCGAGGGCGAATCAGCCCCAGCATTTT,CASSQDPHSRANQPQHF
TRBD1,TRBV7-2,TRBJ2-5,.,TGTGCCAGCAGCCTGGGACAGCCAAGTCTGGAGACCCAGTACTTC,CASSLGQPSLETQYF
.,TRBV11-2,TRBJ1-5,.,TGTGCCAGCAGCTTAGATCGGAGAATCAGCCCCCAGCATTTT,CASSLDRRISPQHF
.,TRBV5-1,TRBJ1-1,.,TGCGCCAGCAGCTTGTGGGGGACGGAAAACACTGAAGCTTTCTTT,CASSLWGTENTEAFF
.,TRBV28,TRBJ2-7,.,TGTGCCAGTGGACAGAGTTCCTACGAGCAGTACTTC,CASGQSSYEQYF
TRBD2,TRBV18,TRBJ2-1,once,TGTGCCAGCTCACCGCCTAGCGGGAGGCGCTCCTACAATGAGCAGTTCTTC,CASSPPSGRRSYNEQFF
.,TRBV11-3,TRBJ2-1,.,TGTGCCAGCAGCTTAGATTCCGGATTGCGGGATGAGCAGTTCTTC,CASSLDSGLRDEQFF
TRBD2,TRBV19,TRBJ2-1,.,TGTGCCAGTAGTCTAAGCGGGAGCTTTGAGCAGTTCTTC,CASSLSGSFEQFF
.,TRBV19,TRBJ2-3,.,TGTGCCAGTAGTCCACCAGCGACAGATACGCAGTATTTT,CASSPPATDTQYF
.,TRBV10-3,TRBJ2-7,.,TGTGCCATCAGTGCCTCCGTAGTCCTAAGCTACGAGCAGTACTTC,CAISASVVLSYEQYF
.,TRBV30,TRBJ1-2,once,TGTGCCTGGAGTGTACGTCAGGAAACAGGGAACTATGGCTACACCTTC,CAWSVRQETGNYGYTF
TRBD2,TRBV7-2,TRBJ2-3,.,TGTGCCAGCAGCTTCCCTGGGGGGGCAGATACGCAGTATTTT,CASSFPGGADTQYF
TRBD2,TRBV28,TRBJ2-5,.,TGTGCCAGCAGGGTGTGGGGGGGAAGAGAGACCCAGTACTTC,CASRVWGGRETQYF
.,TRBV7-9,TRBJ2-7,.,TGTGCCAGCAGCCCGCTTAGCTCCTACGAGCAGTACTTC,CASSPLSSYEQYF
.,TRBV5-1,TRBJ2-2,once,TGCGCCAGCAGCTTGCTAGCCGGCACCGGGGAGCTGTTTTTT,CASSLLAGTGELFF
.,TRBV7-8,TRBJ2-5,once,TGTGCCAGCAGCTTAGCCGGAGGGAGGGGGCGTGGAGAGACCCAGTACTTC,CASSLAGGRGRGETQYF
TRBD2,TRBV4-2,TRBJ2-1,.,TGTGCCAGCAGCCTCGACGGGACTAGCGGATACAATGAGCAGTTCTTC,CASSLDGTSGYNEQFF
.,TRBV9,TRBJ2-3,few,TGTGCCAGCAGCGTATTTTCTACCTTAGGGGATACGCAGTATTTT,CASSVFSTLGDTQYF
.,TRBV5-1,TRBJ2-1,.,TGCGCCAGCAGCTTTAGCGGCGCCGCAGACAATGAGCAGTTCTTC,CASSFSGAADNEQFF
.,TRBV19,TRBJ1-1,few,TGTGCCAGTAGTGTACAGGGAGTGAAAGACACTGAAGCTTTCTTT,CASSVQGVKDTEAFF
.,TRBV2,TRBJ1-5,few,TGTGCCAGCAGTGAAACGGACATTCAGCCCCAGCATTTT,CASSETDIQPQHF
.,TRBV4-1,TRBJ2-3,.,TGCGCCAGCAGCCTTAGGAGCACAGATACGCAGTATTTT,CASSLRSTDTQYF
TRBD2,TRBV7-6,TRBJ2-5,.,TGTGCCAGCAGCCCCTTAGCGGGACTAGGCGAGACCCAGTACTTC,CASSPLAGLGETQYF
.,TRBV19,TRBJ1-4,.,TGTGCCAGTAGCCAGGGACGGCCCTCTAATGAAAAACTGTTTTTT,CASSQGRPSNEKLFF
.,TRBV15,TRBJ2-1,.,TGTGCCACCAGCAGAGATTCGGCAGGGGTTTACAATGAGCAGTTCTTC,CATSRDSAGVYNEQFF
TRBD2,TRBV2,TRBJ2-1,once,TGTGCCAGCAGGCTCGCAGGACTAGCGGGAGGCTCCTACAATGAGCAGTTCTTC,CASRLAGLAGGSYNEQFF
.,TRBV6-1,TRBJ1-1,.,TGTGCCAGCAGCGCCGACGGGGCTGAAGCTTTCTTT,CASSADGAEAFF
TRBD2,TRBV19,TRBJ2-3,.,TGTGCCAGTAGTATAAGGACTAGCGGGAGGGCCACAGATACGCAGTATTTT,CASSIRTSGRATDTQYF
.,TRBV5-1,TRBJ1-3,.,TGCGCCAGCAGACCGGGGAGCTCTGGAAACACCATATATTTT,CASRPGSSGNTIYF
.,TRBV5-1,TRBJ2-1,.,TGCGCCAGCAGCTTGGACATGGGGACTTTTAATGAGCAGTTCTTC,CASSLDMGTFNEQFF
TRBD1,TRBV7-9,TRBJ1-2,.,TGTGCCAGCAGCTTAGACAGGGGTTTATATGGCTACACCTTC,CASSLDRGLYGYTF
TRBD1,TRBV6-1,TRBJ1-1,.,TGTGCCAGCAGTGAAGTGACAGGGTCAGTTTTCTTT,CASSEVTGSVFF
.,TRBV5-4,TRBJ2-2,.,TGTGCCAGCAGCTTCCCCACCGGGGAGCTGTTTTTT,CASSFPTGELFF
TRBD2,TRBV4-1,TRBJ2-3,.,TGCGCCAGCAGCCTTCAGCCGGGAGGTCTAGATACGCAGTATTTT,CASSLQPGGLDTQYF
.,TRBV7-9,TRBJ2-7,.,TGTGCCAGCAGCTTGGCCGAAAACGAGCAGTACTTC,CASSLAENEQYF
.,TRBV7-2,TRBJ1-1,.,TGTGCCAGCAGCTCGTGGGCAAACACTGAAGCTTTCTTT,CASSSWANTEAFF
TRBD1,TRBV19,TRBJ1-4,.,TGTGCCAGTAGTGACGGGGACAGAGCCCCCTCGAAGGAAAAACTGTTTTTT,CASSDGDRAPSKEKLFF
.,TRBV5-1,TRBJ2-2,.,TGCGCCAGCAGCTCCCCCAACGCGAACACCGGGGAGCTGTTTTTT,CASSSPNANTGELFF
TRBD2,TRBV4-3,TRBJ2-3,.,TGCGCCAGCAGCCACTCACTAGCGGGAGTCACAGATACGCAGTATTTT,CASSHSLAGVTDTQYF
.,TRBV13,TRBJ2-3,.,TGTGCCAGCAGCTGGAAGGGTTATTTGGTCACAGATACGCAGTATTTT,CASSWKGYLVTDTQYF
TRBD2,TRBV7-2,TRBJ2-2,.,TGTGCCAGCAGCTATGCTAGCGGAGGCACTCAATTAACCGGGGAGCTGTTTTTT,CASSYASGGTQLTGELFF
TRBD1,TRBV2,TRBJ2-5,.,TGTGCCAGCAGACGCCGGGACAGGGAGGAGACCCAGTACTTC,CASRRRDREETQYF
TRBD1,TRBV7-9,TRBJ2-7,.,TGTGCCAGCAGCTCCTGGGGACAGGGTTTCACCTCCTACGAGCAGTACTTC,CASSSWGQGFTSYEQYF
.,TRBV4-3,TRBJ2-1,.,TGCGCCAGCAGCCAAGACGTGGGAAGCACCAACTCCTACAATGAGCAGTTCTTC,CASSQDVGSTNSYNEQFF
.,TRBV5-1,TRBJ2-2,.,TGCGCCAGCAGCGAAGGGACACCCCACCGGGAGCTGTTTTTT,CASSEGTPHRELFF
.,TRBV19,TRBJ2-4,.,TGTGCCAGGACGGAAAGGGATTGGGACATTCAGTACTTC,CARTERDWDIQYF
.,TRBV7-2,TRBJ2-7,.,TGTGCCAGCAGCCCGTCACGGAACGAGCAGTACTTC,CASSPSRNEQYF
.,TRBV5-1,TRBJ2-1,.,TGCGCCAGCAGCCAGGGCACCCACAATGAGCAGTTCTTC,CASSQGTHNEQFF
.,TRBV5-1,TRBJ2-7,once,TGCGCCAGCAGCCCCAGCAGGGACCCCTACGAGCAGTACTTC,CASSPSRDPYEQYF
.,TRBV9,TRBJ2-2,.,TGTGCCAGCAGCCCCGTCGGTAGCGGCACCGGGGAGCTGTTTTTT,CASSPVGSGTGELFF
TRBD2,TRBV6-4,TRBJ2-3,.,TGTGCCAGCAGTGACTCGGGAGCGGGGGGGGATACGCAGTATTTT,CASSDSGAGGDTQYF
TRBD2,TRBV10-3,TRBJ2-3,.,TGTGCCACCCGTAGCGGGAGGGGGAGCACAGATACGCAGTATTTT,CATRSGRGSTDTQYF
.,TRBV6-6,TRBJ2-3,once,TGTGCCAGCAGTCCCCGTGGTAGCGGTAGCACAGATACGCAGTATTTT,CASSPRGSGSTDTQYF